These 22 T cell receptor beta chains share one sample of origin, sequenced in a study of blood T cells in healthy people across ages. Then a second PCR, running about 6 to 12 cycles, was carried out with a sample-barcoded 5' primer and a J-beta primer mix. One entry per CDR3 protein results from TCRdb running MiXCR on the 5' RACE reads. The sample includes some 1.5 million distinct CDR3 sequences, under 30% of them seen just once. Material: blood. These receptor sequences come from a woman aged 25-40 years in good health.

In its sample, this clonotype was seen many times. The V gene is TRBV5-1, the J gene TRBJ2-1; a weak D match, TRBD2 (6 bases). Germline V gene lookup returns CDR1 SGHRS and CDR2 YFSETQ. The CDR3 consists of 15 residues. Trimming took 4 bases from V and 5 from J, leaving 16 bases between them. As DNA, the CDR3 is TGCGCCAGCAGCCTCCGGGACTGGAACAACAATGAGCAGTTCTTC. Translated: CASSLRDWNNNEQFF.

This clonotype was seen a few times. This chain links TRBV7-2 with TRBJ1-1, with D possibly matching TRBD1 (6 bases). This CDR3 region has 13 residues. The V end lost 5 bases, the J end lost 4 bases, and 11 bases lay between the germline ends. From germline, CDR1 is SGHTA and CDR2 FQGNSA. CDR3 sequence: CASSGDRSTEAFF. CDR3 DNA sequence: TGTGCCAGCAGCGGTGACAGGTCCACTGAAGCTTTCTTT.

V is TRBV7-9 and J is TRBJ2-5; D gene ambiguous. The J call may be mistaken, given a closer DNA end match to TRBJ2-7. The germline V gene encodes CDR1 SEHNR and CDR2 FQNEAQ (reference sequence). The CDR3 consists of 16 residues. CDR3: CASNPTGPNFSGEQYF. The CDR3 nucleotides read TGTGCCAGCAACCCGACCGGGCCTAACTTTTCGGGCGAGCAGTACTTC.

The chain recombines TRBV7-2 with TRBJ2-2; 7 bases are a match to TRBD2. Germline CDR1 and CDR2: SGHTA and FQGNSA. The length of the CDR3 is 19 residues. V lost 2 bases, J lost 6 bases, and 18 bases stayed unmatched. CDR3 nucleotide sequence: TGTGCCAGCAGCTTATCAACTGGAGGCGGGGGAAGGCGCGCCGGGGAGCTGTTTTTT. This sequence encodes CASSLSTGGGGRRAGELFF.

Note on this clonotype: A read error may account for a junction end that differs from germline. The V call is TRBV7-9, the J call TRBJ1-2; D gene uncertain. Germline V gene data show CDR1 as SEHNR and CDR2 as FQNEAQ (reference sequence). This CDR3 is 14 amino acids long. The CDR3 loop is CVSSLVAANYGYTF. The CDR3, as DNA: TGTGTCAGCAGCTTAGTGGCAGCGAACTATGGCTACACCTTC.

The sample holds a few counts of this clonotype. This chain connects TRBV28 to TRBJ2-5; a possible D gene is TRBD1 (6 bases). The CDR3 is 14 residues long. Germline values: CDR1 MDHEN, CDR2 SYDVKM. The germline V and J ends were trimmed by 7 bases and 2 bases, with 14 bases remaining between them. CDR3 bases: TGTGCCAGCATTGAGAGGGGGTGGCAAGAGACCCAGTACTTC. It codes for CASIERGWQETQYF.

In its sample, this clonotype was seen many times. V usage is TRBV18 and J usage is TRBJ2-3; either TRBD1 or TRBD2 may fit D (5 bases each). The CDR3 is 14 residues long. Per the germline V gene, CDR1 is KGHSH and CDR2 is LQKENI. V dropped 8 bases and J dropped 5 bases, with 17 bases sitting between them. CDR3 residues: CASSPGTGGDTQYF. The CDR3 region has the DNA TGTGCCAGCAGCCCGGGGACCGGAGGAGATACGCAGTATTTT.

This clonotype was observed a few times. This sequence joins TRBV5-5 and TRBJ2-3; D is uncertain. Germline CDR1 reads SGHKS; CDR2 reads YYEKEE (reference sequence). V was shortened by 4 bases and J by 8 bases, with 17 bases between the two germline ends. This CDR3 is built from 14 residues. The CDR3 region is CASSLLTSLPTQYF. In DNA, the CDR3 is TGTGCCAGCAGCCTGTTGACTTCTCTGCCTACGCAGTATTTT.

The chain recombines TRBV20-1 with TRBJ1-5; D may be TRBD1 (5 bases). CDR3 size: 15 residues. Germline loops: CDR1 DFQATT, CDR2 SNEGSKA (reference sequence). The V and J ends lost 5 bases and 6 bases respectively, with 20 bases between them. The CDR3: CSARRDGVASQPQHF. The DNA for the CDR3 is TGCAGTGCTCGGAGGGACGGGGTAGCTAGTCAGCCCCAGCATTTT.

A word on this clonotype: A single base separates this from a much larger clone, so it may be a read error. The rearrangement joins TRBV12-3 or TRBV12-4 to TRBJ2-4; D is undetermined. TRBJ2-7 matches the DNA end more closely, so the J call is doubtful. The CDR3 contains 14 residues. CDR3 DNA: TGTACCAGCAGCCAGACGGGCCTTGGAAACGAGCAGTACTTC. It codes for CTSSQTGLGNEQYF.

V and J are TRBV28 and TRBJ2-5; D could derive from TRBD1 or TRBD2 (6 bases each). Germline CDR1 reads MDHEN; CDR2 reads SYDVKM. V shed 10 bases and J shed 5 bases, with 14 bases lying between them. The CDR3 is made up of 12 amino acids. The CDR3 region has the DNA TGTGCCACCGGGGGCAGAGGGGAGACCCAGTACTTC. Protein: CATGGRGETQYF.

The table lists this clonotype with many counts. This chain links TRBV29-1 with TRBJ2-5, with D possibly being TRBD1 (5 bases). The V gene lost 6 bases and the J gene lost 1 base, with 15 bases spanning the gap. The CDR3 contains 14 residues. The V gene's germline CDR1 is SQVTM and CDR2 ANQGSEA. The DNA for the CDR3 is TGCAGCGTGTCCCCGCAGGGCACCCAAGAGACCCAGTACTTC. Translated: CSVSPQGTQETQYF. Complete variable domain (other parts from reference TRBV29-1 and TRBJ2-5): SAVISQKPSRDICQRGTSLTIQCQVDSQVTMMFWYRQQPGQSLTLIATANQGSEATYESGFVIDKFPISRPNLTFSTLTVSNMSPEDSSIYLCSVSPQGTQETQYFGPGTRLLVL.

The sample holds many counts of this clonotype. V gene TRBV7-2 combines with J gene TRBJ2-7; TRBD1 matches at 7 bases. The CDR3 is 14 amino acids. Germline V lookup: CDR1 SGHTA, CDR2 FQGNSA. The V gene end was trimmed by 1 base and the J gene end by 2 bases; junction bases not matched to a gene: 2. CDR3 bases: TGTGCCAGCAGCTTAGAACAGGGGCCCTACGAGCAGTACTTC. It encodes CASSLEQGPYEQYF.

This chain joins TRBV11-2 and TRBJ1-2; D gene ambiguous. V lost 6 bases to trimming and J lost 3 bases, with 23 bases between them. The length of the CDR3 is 17 residues. CDR1 and CDR2 (germline): SGHAT, FQNNGV. The DNA of the CDR3 is TGTGCCAGCAGATCCCTTCGGACTTACCCCCGACACTATGGCTACACCTTC. This sequence encodes CASRSLRTYPRHYGYTF.

About this clonotype: With a much larger clone just one base away, this may be a read error. The chain is built from TRBV20-1 and TRBJ2-7; D may correspond to TRBD1 or TRBD2 (5 bases each). The CDR3 extends over 12 amino acids. Germline loops: CDR1 DFQATT, CDR2 SNEGSKA (reference sequence). V lost 3 bases to trimming and J lost 4 bases, with 10 bases between them. CDR3 amino acids: CSASYEGYEQYF. For the CDR3, the DNA is TGCAGTGCTAGCTATGAGGGGTACGAGCAGTACTTC.

Of note for this clonotype: A read error may be the cause here, since a much bigger clone is one base away. The chain couples TRBV9 to TRBJ2-6, with D tentatively TRBD1 (5 bases). Germline CDR1 reads SGDLS; CDR2 reads YYNGEE. The CDR3 covers 14 residues. For the CDR3, the DNA is TGTGCCAGCAGCGTATTAGCTGGGGCCAACGTCCGGACTTTC. This sequence encodes CASSVLAGANVRTF.

The gene calls are TRBV20-1 and TRBJ2-3; 11 bases map to TRBD2. J lost 4 bases, V lost 6 bases, and 9 bases had no gene match. CDR3 length: 15 amino acids. In germline, CDR1 is DFQATT, CDR2 SNEGSKA (reference sequence). This CDR3 is CSAMASGRNPDTQYF. DNA for the CDR3: TGCAGTGCCATGGCTAGCGGGAGGAACCCAGATACGCAGTATTTT.

The V call is TRBV5-1, the J call TRBJ2-5; D is perhaps TRBD2 (5 bases). V gave up 4 bases and J gave up 5 bases, with 21 bases separating them. This CDR3 is built from 16 residues. The germline CDR1 and CDR2 sequences are SGHRS and YFSETQ. The chain's CDR3 is CASSPADQAVGETQYF. The CDR3 DNA follows: TGCGCCAGCAGCCCGGCGGACCAAGCGGTTGGGGAGACCCAGTACTTC.

This clonotype has only a few counts. V gene TRBV10-3 combines with J gene TRBJ2-3, with 10 nucleotides matching TRBD2. This CDR3 has 18 amino acids. Germline lookup yields CDR1 ENHRY and CDR2 SYGVKD. With 0 bases clipped from V and 5 bases from J, the junction kept 11 bases outside the gene matches. The CDR3 is CAISESIASGSRGDTQYF. Written as DNA, the CDR3 is TGTGCCATCAGTGAGTCGATAGCTAGCGGGAGCCGGGGAGATACGCAGTATTTT.

The J gene is TRBJ2-3, the V gene TRBV20-1; 11 nucleotides line up with TRBD2. The CDR3 runs 14 residues. Germline lookup yields CDR1 DFQATT and CDR2 SNEGSKA (reference sequence). Trimming cost V 1 base and J 3 bases; bases outside gene matches: 0. The CDR3 sequence: CSARGTSGTDTQYF. CDR3 sequence (DNA): TGCAGTGCTAGAGGGACTAGCGGGACAGATACGCAGTATTTT.

The chain couples TRBV5-1 to TRBJ1-2, with a tentative D call TRBD1 (6 bases). Trimming cost V 5 bases and J 4 bases, with 15 bases left between them. Looked up from germline, CDR1 is SGHRS and CDR2 is YFSETQ. This CDR3 has 14 amino acids. The CDR3, as DNA: TGCGCCAGCAGAGATCAGGGGTCTAGCTATGGCTACACCTTC. Amino acid sequence: CASRDQGSSYGYTF.

This clonotype was recorded at least ten times. V is TRBV28 and J is TRBJ1-2, with D possibly being TRBD1 (5 bases). Trimming shortened V by 5 bases and J by 5 bases, and 9 bases separated the two germline ends. The V gene's germline CDR1 is MDHEN and CDR2 SYDVKM. CDR3 length: 12 residues. CDR3 DNA: TGTGCCAGCAGTCAGACAGATTATGGCTACACCTTC. Translation: CASSQTDYGYTF.